The sequence of this TCR beta chain was determined in a study of blood T cells in healthy people across ages (dated by TCRdb to between 2014 and 2017). Regarding the complete study: In model experiments, template switching captured roughly one uniquely barcoded TCR beta cDNA molecule for every two T cells. Donors were grouped into four age groups: young (average 16 years), middle-aged (about 40), aged (62) and long-lived (just over 80). To avoid experimental bias, donors of different ages were spread randomly across the sequencing lanes. To track age-related changes in TCR beta repertoire diversity, the study relied on deep sequencing normalized with unique cDNA molecular identifiers. For two donors (one aged 18 to 29 and one aged 80 or older), the study analyzed two additional independent replicas of 1 million unique cDNA reads from the same blood draw. Findings and caveats that apply to the study as a whole: Because donor CMV infection status was unknown, age-related changes in expanded clonotypes were potentially confounded. As age increased, observed TCR beta diversity per million T cells dropped in a roughly linear way, and a significant reduction was already evident by age 40. Estimates of total diversity from one million sequenced T cells were regarded as lower bounds and underestimates. The percentage of naive T cells measured by flow cytometry correlated strongly with observed TCR beta diversity. Compared with the aged group, the long-lived group had more naive CD4+ T cells, fewer expanded clones and increased TCR diversity, suggesting age selection. Because profiling used bulk unsorted PBMCs, naive and antigen-experienced compartments could not be compared conclusively.

Libraries were made using 5' RACE. TCRdb records Illumina HiSeq 2500 as the sequencer. A second PCR of roughly 6 to 11 cycles was run with a J-beta primer mix and a sample-barcoded 5' primer. Each TCR beta cDNA molecule received a unique molecular identifier from a template-switch 5' adaptor carrying 12 random nucleotides. Each sample yielded at least 3 million CDR3-containing paired-end reads. First-strand cDNA synthesis was performed from all RNA using the Mint cDNA synthesis kit, with priming by a TRBC-specific oligonucleotide. All cDNA was treated with uracil-DNA glycosylase and then went through a first 18-cycle PCR with the universal primers M1SS and BC2_uni_R. The published analysis was carried out like this. Normalization of each sample was performed by random selection of 1 million high-quality reads, each carrying a distinct molecular identifier. Instead of being binned into consensus sequences, reads that shared molecular identifiers were thrown out. MiTCR, run with a Q25 quality threshold and the strictest error-elimination algorithm, handled CDR3 identification, clonotype clustering and error correction. Lower-bound total TCR beta diversity was estimated with a nonparametric unseen species model using Euler transformation. TCRdb reprocessing: public reads trimmed at Q25 with fastp, clones called with MiXCR, in-frame beta chains kept. One record per CDR3 amino acid sequence lists the most common genes and DNA. These V and J calls rely on TCRdb rather than the paper's analysis. The sample includes 1.5 million or so distinct CDR3 sequences, with roughly 43% observed a single time. Approximately 4.1% of the sample is held by the ten biggest clonotypes.

Donors were 39 systemically healthy Caucasian individuals from Russia aged roughly 6 to 95 years. Each donor gave about 9.8 milliliters of peripheral blood, drawn into EDTA-treated Vacutainer tubes. Ficoll-Paque density-gradient centrifugation was used to isolate PBMCs, with at least 6.5 million per sample. Total RNA, at least 6 micrograms per sample, was extracted from PBMCs with Trizol reagent. For every donor, flow cytometry on a PBMC aliquot measured the percentage of naive CD45RAhigh/CD27high T cells. V is pruned by 3 bases and J by 11 bases, leaving 15 bases of the junction without a gene match. In the germline V gene, CDR1 corresponds to MDHEN and CDR2 to SYDVKM. The CDR3 sequence holds 15 residues, the cysteine and phenylalanine included. The DNA shown is the 45-base CDR3, in frame from base 1. Regarding this clonotype: Its antigen is unknown. Base quality data are lacking; no much larger clone is found one base away.

Rearrangement joined TRBV28 to TRBJ2-5, with TRBD2 identical over 7 junction bases. This clonotype was sampled from a woman younger than 30 in good health. The source material was blood. The CDR3 region has the sequence CASSFTGEGLNEQYF. The bases read TGTGCCAGCAGTTTTACGGGGGAGGGTCTAAATGAGCAGTACTTC.